There are many counts of the clone carrying this T cell receptor (beta chain). The antigen remains undetermined. Molecular-barcoded quantitative 5'-RACE produced these TCR beta libraries. TCRdb reprocessed the 5' RACE reads via MiXCR and lists one record per CDR3 protein. The sample gives more than 400,000 distinct CDR3 sequences, approximately 5.3% of which show up once; under 4.5% is in the top ten. These data belong to a study of CD8 T cells in ankylosing spondylitis. Study observations and caveats: Seemingly distinctive of ankylosing spondylitis blood was a TCR beta motif formed by eight highly homologous variants. Reports say disease-linked clones showed up significantly more in matched ankylosing spondylitis synovial fluid. Certain motif variants had earlier appeared in reactive arthritis synovial fluid and blood. Disease-linked clones were CD8+ and relatively rare in peripheral blood.

Germline CDR1 and CDR2: KGHDR and SFDVKD. The CDR3 covers 13 residues. V dropped 5 bases and J dropped 11 bases, with 15 bases sitting between them. The chain joins TRBV24-1 to TRBJ1-5, with D perhaps TRBD1 (6 bases). This receptor was taken from a male donor with ankylosing spondylitis. The sequenced sample was blood, either unsorted or a sorted T cell fraction (not recorded which). CDR3 sequence (DNA): TGTGCCACCAGTGGGGGGGGGGCTCTGGCCCAGCATTTT. Amino acids: CATSGGGALAQHF.